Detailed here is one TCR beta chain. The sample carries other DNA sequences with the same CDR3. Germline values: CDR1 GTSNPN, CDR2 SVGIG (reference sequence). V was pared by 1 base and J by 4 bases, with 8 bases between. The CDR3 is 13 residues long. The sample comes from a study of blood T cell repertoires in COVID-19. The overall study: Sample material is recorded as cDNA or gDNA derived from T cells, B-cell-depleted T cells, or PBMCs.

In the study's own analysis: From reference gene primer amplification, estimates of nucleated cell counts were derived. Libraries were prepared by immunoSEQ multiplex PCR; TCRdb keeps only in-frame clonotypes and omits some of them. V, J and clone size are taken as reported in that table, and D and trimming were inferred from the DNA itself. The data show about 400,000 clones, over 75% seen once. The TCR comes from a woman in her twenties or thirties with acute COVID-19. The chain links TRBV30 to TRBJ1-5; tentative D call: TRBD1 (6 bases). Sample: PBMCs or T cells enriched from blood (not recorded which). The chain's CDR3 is CAWSGQGNQPQHF. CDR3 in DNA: TGTGCCTGGAGTGGCCAGGGGAATCAGCCCCAGCATTTT.